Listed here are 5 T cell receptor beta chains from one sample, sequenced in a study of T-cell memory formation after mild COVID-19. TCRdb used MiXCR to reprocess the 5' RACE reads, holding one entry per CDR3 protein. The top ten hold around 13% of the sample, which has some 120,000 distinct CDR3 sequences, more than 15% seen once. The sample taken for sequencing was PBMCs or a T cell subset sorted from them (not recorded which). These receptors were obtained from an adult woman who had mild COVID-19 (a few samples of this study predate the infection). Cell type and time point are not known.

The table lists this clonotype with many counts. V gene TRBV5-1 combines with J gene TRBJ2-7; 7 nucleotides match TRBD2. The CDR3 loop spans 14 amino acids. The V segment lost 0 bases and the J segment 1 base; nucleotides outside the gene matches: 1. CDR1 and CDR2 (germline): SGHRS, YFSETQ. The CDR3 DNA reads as TGCGCCAGCAGCTTGGAACTAGCGTCCTACGAGCAGTACTTC. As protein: CASSLELASYEQYF. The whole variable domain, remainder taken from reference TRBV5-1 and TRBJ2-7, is KAGVTQTPRYLIKTRGQQVTLSCSPISGHRSVSWYQQTPGQGLQFLFEYFSETQRNKGNFPGRFSGRQFSNSRSEMNVSTLELGDSALYLCASSLELASYEQYFGPGTRLTVT.

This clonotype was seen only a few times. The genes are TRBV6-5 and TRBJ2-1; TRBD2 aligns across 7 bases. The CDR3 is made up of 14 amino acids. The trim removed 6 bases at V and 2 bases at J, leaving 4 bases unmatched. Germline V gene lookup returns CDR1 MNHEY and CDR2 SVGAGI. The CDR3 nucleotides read TGTGCCAGCAGATCTAGCGGAGCCTACAATGAGCAGTTCTTC. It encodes CASRSSGAYNEQFF.

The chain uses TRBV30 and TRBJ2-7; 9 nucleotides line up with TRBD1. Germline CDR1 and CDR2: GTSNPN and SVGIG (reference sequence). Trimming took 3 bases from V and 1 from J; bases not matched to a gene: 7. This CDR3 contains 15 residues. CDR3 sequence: CAWRSPGQGSYEQYF. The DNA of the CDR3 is TGTGCCTGGAGGAGTCCGGGACAGGGATCCTACGAGCAGTACTTC.

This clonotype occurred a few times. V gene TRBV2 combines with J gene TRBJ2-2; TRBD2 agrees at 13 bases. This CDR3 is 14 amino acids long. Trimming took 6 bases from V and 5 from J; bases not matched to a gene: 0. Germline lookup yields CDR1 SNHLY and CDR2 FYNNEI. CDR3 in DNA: TGTGCCAGCAGGGGACTAGCGGGGACCGGGGAGCTGTTTTTT. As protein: CASRGLAGTGELFF.

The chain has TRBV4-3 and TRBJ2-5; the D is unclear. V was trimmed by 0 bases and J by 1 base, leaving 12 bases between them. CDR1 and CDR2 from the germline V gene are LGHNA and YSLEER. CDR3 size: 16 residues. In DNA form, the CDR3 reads TGCGCCAGCAGCCAAGATCCCGTAGGCGCCCAAGAGACCCAGTACTTC. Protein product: CASSQDPVGAQETQYF.